This TCR beta chain was retrieved from a study of blood T cell repertoires in COVID-19. In the source study's methods: Cell counts per sample came from amplifying reference gene primers. Produced via immunoSEQ multiplex PCR; TCRdb's table is partial and in-frame only. The V and J calls and the clone size are those of that table, but D and trimming were determined from the DNA. The sample yields about 120,000 clones, about 80% seen once. Sequenced sample: peripheral blood. The sequence came from a man between 35 and 55 years old with active or convalescent COVID-19.

CDR3 bases: TGCGCCAGCAGCTTGGCCAGGGCAGGGGGCTTAATGAACACTGAAGCTTTCTTT. Encoded protein: CASSLARAGGLMNTEAFF. The chain is built from TRBV5-1 and TRBJ1-1, with TRBD1 identical over 8 bases. This CDR3 is 18 amino acids long. Germline V gene sequence: CDR1 SGHRS, CDR2 YFSETQ. The V segment lost 0 bases and the J segment 0 bases; nucleotides outside the gene matches: 10.